A selection of T cell receptor beta chains follows, all from one sample in a study of control samples from healthy donors and cancer patients. Produced via immunoSEQ multiplex PCR; TCRdb's table is partial and in-frame only. The data show approximately 170,000 clones, roughly 88% seen once. The specimen sequenced was blood. Source of these receptors: a woman aged 25 to 39 in good health. Each CDR3 is given with its conserved first and last residue. The D gene is left open where the match is weak. Only some rows state a clone size, as once, few, many or a class for expanded clones.

J gene: TRBJ2-1
CDR3 length: 20
clone size: -
D gene: -
V gene: TRBV4-1
CDR3 DNA: TGCGCCAGCAGCCAGTCGACAGTTTTCTTAGCATCCCACGATAACAATGAGCAGTTCTTC
CDR3 protein: CASSQSTVFLASHDNNEQFF

J gene: TRBJ1-6
CDR3 length: 16
clone size: -
D gene: -
V gene: TRBV4-1
CDR3 DNA: TGCGCCAGCAGCCAAGTCTTAGGACAGAATAATTCACCCCTCCACTTT
CDR3 protein: CASSQVLGQNNSPLHF

J gene: TRBJ2-1
CDR3 length: 11
clone size: -
D gene: -
V gene: TRBV2
CDR3 DNA: TGTGCCAGCAGCCCCGGGAATGAGCAGTTCTTC
CDR3 protein: CASSPGNEQFF

J gene: TRBJ2-1
CDR3 length: 14
clone size: -
D gene: -
V gene: TRBV7-9
CDR3 DNA: TGTGCCAGCAGCCCAGGGACGGGCCAGGGTGAGCAGTTCTTC
CDR3 protein: CASSPGTGQGEQFF

J gene: TRBJ2-2
CDR3 length: 14
clone size: -
D gene: -
V gene: TRBV29-1
CDR3 DNA: TGCAGCGTTGAAGTATCAAGGGCCACCGGGGAGCTGTTTTTT
CDR3 protein: CSVEVSRATGELFF

J gene: TRBJ2-1
CDR3 length: 16
clone size: -
D gene: -
V gene: TRBV18
CDR3 DNA: TGTGCCAGCTCACCACCGTCAGGTAGCTCCTACAATGAGCAGTTCTTC
CDR3 protein: CASSPPSGSSYNEQFF

J gene: TRBJ2-3
CDR3 length: 17
clone size: -
D gene: TRBD2
V gene: TRBV5-4
CDR3 DNA: TGTGCCAGCAGCTTGGATTTGGTAGCGGGGCCCACAGATACGCAGTATTTT
CDR3 protein: CASSLDLVAGPTDTQYF

J gene: TRBJ1-2
CDR3 length: 14
clone size: -
D gene: TRBD1
V gene: TRBV5-1
CDR3 DNA: TGCGCCAGCAGCTCCGACAGGGTAGTGAGTGGCTACACCTTC
CDR3 protein: CASSSDRVVSGYTF

J gene: TRBJ1-1
CDR3 length: 19
clone size: -
D gene: -
V gene: TRBV6-2/TRBV6-3
CDR3 DNA: TGTGCCAGCAGTTACTCGAGTTTCGTTTTATCCGGCAGAGACACTGAAGCTTTCTTT
CDR3 protein: CASSYSSFVLSGRDTEAFF

J gene: TRBJ2-7
CDR3 length: 15
clone size: -
D gene: TRBD2
V gene: TRBV7-9
CDR3 DNA: TGTGCCAGCAGCTTTCCGGGACTAGCAGGCTACGAGCAGTACTTC
CDR3 protein: CASSFPGLAGYEQYF

J gene: TRBJ1-2
CDR3 length: 14
clone size: -
D gene: -
V gene: TRBV19
CDR3 DNA: TGTGCCAGTAGTGCTCCGGGGGCTGCGCATGGCTACACCTTC
CDR3 protein: CASSAPGAAHGYTF

J gene: TRBJ1-5
CDR3 length: 15
clone size: once
D gene: -
V gene: TRBV7-6
CDR3 DNA: TGTGCCAGCAGCTTAGACGGATATAGCAATCAGCCCCAGCATTTT
CDR3 protein: CASSLDGYSNQPQHF

J gene: TRBJ2-7
CDR3 length: 16
clone size: -
D gene: TRBD2
V gene: TRBV11-3
CDR3 DNA: TGTGCCAGCAGCTTAGATTCGGCTAGCGGGAGCTACGAGCAGTACTTC
CDR3 protein: CASSLDSASGSYEQYF

J gene: TRBJ1-5
CDR3 length: 15
clone size: once
D gene: -
V gene: TRBV16
CDR3 DNA: TGTGCCAGCAGCCAATCTCGAGCCCCCAACCAGCCCCAGCATTTT
CDR3 protein: CASSQSRAPNQPQHF

J gene: TRBJ1-2
CDR3 length: 16
clone size: -
D gene: TRBD1
V gene: TRBV4-1
CDR3 DNA: TGCGCCAGCAGCCAAAACCAGGGGACAGTCCGCTATGGCTACACCTTC
CDR3 protein: CASSQNQGTVRYGYTF

J gene: TRBJ2-1
CDR3 length: 16
clone size: few
D gene: TRBD1
V gene: TRBV15
CDR3 DNA: TGTGCCACCAGTCTTGAACAGGGGACGGGGTCCGATGAGCAGTTCTTC
CDR3 protein: CATSLEQGTGSDEQFF

J gene: TRBJ1-3
CDR3 length: 15
clone size: -
D gene: -
V gene: TRBV30
CDR3 DNA: TGTGCCTGGAGTGTAATGCAGGGACCAGGAAACACCATATATTTT
CDR3 protein: CAWSVMQGPGNTIYF

J gene: TRBJ1-1
CDR3 length: 11
clone size: -
D gene: -
V gene: TRBV29-1
CDR3 DNA: TGCAGCGTTGACCACGGGACTGAAGCTTTCTTT
CDR3 protein: CSVDHGTEAFF

J gene: TRBJ1-1
CDR3 length: 13
clone size: -
D gene: -
V gene: TRBV25-1
CDR3 DNA: TGTGCCAGCAGCGGACTCGGGAACACTGAAGCTTTCTTT
CDR3 protein: CASSGLGNTEAFF

J gene: TRBJ2-3
CDR3 length: 17
clone size: -
D gene: TRBD2
V gene: TRBV24-1
CDR3 DNA: TGTGCCACCAGTGACCCTCTAGCGGGACAACTCACAGATACGCAGTATTTT
CDR3 protein: CATSDPLAGQLTDTQYF

J gene: TRBJ2-3
CDR3 length: 14
clone size: -
D gene: -
V gene: TRBV14
CDR3 DNA: TGTGCCAGCAGCCAAGCCCCACAGCTGGGGAAAATGTATTTT
CDR3 protein: CASSQAPQLGKMYF

J gene: TRBJ2-1
CDR3 length: 11
clone size: -
D gene: -
V gene: TRBV20-1
CDR3 DNA: TGCAGCCTTCCGTACGGCAATGAGCAGTTCTTC
CDR3 protein: CSLPYGNEQFF

J gene: TRBJ1-1
CDR3 length: 13
clone size: once
D gene: -
V gene: TRBV6-4
CDR3 DNA: TGTGCCAGCAGTGAGGCGGAGGAGACTGAAGCTTTCTTT
CDR3 protein: CASSEAEETEAFF

J gene: TRBJ2-7
CDR3 length: 13
clone size: -
D gene: -
V gene: TRBV6-5
CDR3 DNA: TGTGCCACCGAAGGGACACCCGCCTACGAGCAGTACTTC
CDR3 protein: CATEGTPAYEQYF

J gene: TRBJ2-3
CDR3 length: 14
clone size: -
D gene: -
V gene: TRBV30
CDR3 DNA: TGTGCCTGGAGCGGGGCGGGTGGCACAGATACGCAGTATTTT
CDR3 protein: CAWSGAGGTDTQYF

J gene: TRBJ2-7
CDR3 length: 13
clone size: -
D gene: -
V gene: TRBV5-6
CDR3 DNA: TGTGCCAGCAGCTCGACAGGTGGCTACGAGCAGTACTTC
CDR3 protein: CASSSTGGYEQYF

J gene: TRBJ1-2
CDR3 length: 14
clone size: -
D gene: TRBD1
V gene: TRBV3-1/TRBV3-2
CDR3 DNA: TGTGCCAGCAGCCAAGGAACGGGACAGGGTGGCTACACCTTC
CDR3 protein: CASSQGTGQGGYTF

J gene: TRBJ1-4
CDR3 length: 15
clone size: -
D gene: -
V gene: TRBV6-1
CDR3 DNA: TGTGCCAGCAGTGAAACTCTGGGGTTAAATGAAAAACTGTTTTTT
CDR3 protein: CASSETLGLNEKLFF

J gene: TRBJ2-6
CDR3 length: 13
clone size: -
D gene: -
V gene: TRBV19
CDR3 DNA: TGTGCCAGTGCTCCCGTCGGGGCCAACGTCCTGACTTTC
CDR3 protein: CASAPVGANVLTF